This T cell receptor beta chain originates from a study of T cells in Graves' hyperthyroidism and ophthalmopathy. Study-level findings and limits: The blood repertoire included most of the expanded thyroid clonotypes above 0.001. Ophthalmopathy got predicted by the model a median about six months before its onset.

In the ophthalmopathy cohort, Clinical Activity Score was at least 3, NOSPECS grade at least 4, and duration under 3 months. PBMCs stemmed from over 7.5 ml fresh peripheral blood. The V and J ends lost 5 bases and 1 base respectively, with 13 bases between them. There are 15 residues in the CDR3. Per germline, CDR1 MRHNA and CDR2 SNTAGT. TCR beta CDR3 region amplification was performed from RNA transcripts. During a first-round RT-PCR of the TCR CDR3, the HTBI primer set was used. MiXCR, run by TCRdb on the multiplex PCR reads, gives a single entry per CDR3 protein. This sample has about 300,000 distinct CDR3 sequences; approximately 18% occur once, and the top ten carry less than 45%. This clonotype was seen only a few times. Its matching antigen is unknown.

The sequence derives from a man aged 45-60 years with Graves' ophthalmopathy. The gene calls are TRBV6-4 and TRBJ2-3; D is perhaps TRBD1 (6 bases). Sequences were obtained from blood. The CDR3 bases are TGTGCCAGCAGTATGACAGGCTCCGGCACAGATACGCAGTATTTT. Its translation is CASSMTGSGTDTQYF.